Below are 23 T cell receptor beta chains sequenced from a single sample in a study of T cell responses to AZD1222 COVID-19 vaccine. Profiling relied on immunoSEQ multiplex PCR, and the TCRdb table lists in-frame clones only, not all of them. The table includes 82,000 or so clones, 90% detected once. The specimen was peripheral blood, collected on day 0 of AZD1222 vaccination. The receptors here all came from an adult in good health.

The chain links TRBV7-9 to TRBJ1-1, with D tentatively TRBD1 (6 bases). Germline V lookup: CDR1 SEHNR, CDR2 FQNEAQ (reference sequence). The V end was cut by 1 base, the J end by 4 bases, with 13 bases between. The CDR3 contains 15 residues. CDR3 nucleotide sequence: TGTGCCAGCAGCTTAGTCACAGGGTCTTCCACTGAAGCTTTCTTT. As protein: CASSLVTGSSTEAFF.

The gene calls are TRBV6-4 and TRBJ2-7, with 14 bases aligning to TRBD2. The CDR3 runs 17 residues. J gave up 0 bases and V 8 bases, and 9 bases lay outside the gene matches. Germline-derived CDR1 and CDR2 are MRHNA and SNTAGT. CDR3 region: CASGGLAGAGSSYEQYF. CDR3 coding DNA: TGTGCCAGCGGGGGACTAGCGGGGGCCGGTAGCTCCTACGAGCAGTACTTC.

This clone was picked up a small number of times. The rearrangement joins TRBV15 to TRBJ2-7; possibly TRBD2 for D (6 bases). Germline loops: CDR1 LNHNV, CDR2 YYDKDF (reference sequence). Trimming pared 2 bases from V and 5 bases from J, leaving 16 bases between. The CDR3 totals 15 residues. CDR3 in DNA: TGTGCCACCAGCAGATTCGGGACTCCCGAACACGAGCAGTACTTC. Its protein is CATSRFGTPEHEQYF.

The V gene is TRBV19, the J gene TRBJ2-6; 8 positions match TRBD1. Germline CDR1 LNHDA, CDR2 SQIVND (reference sequence). With V trimmed by 5 bases and J by 4 bases, 10 bases remained unmatched. The CDR3 sequence is 17 residues long. For the CDR3, the DNA is TGTGCCAGTAGTCCCCGGACAGGGCCCCCCGGGGCCAACGTCCTGACTTTC. Translation: CASSPRTGPPGANVLTF.

About this clone: The same CDR3 can be traced to other DNA sequences in this sample. The rearrangement joins TRBV28 to TRBJ1-2; D is unclear. This CDR3 region has 14 residues. Germline loops: CDR1 MDHEN, CDR2 SYDVKM. V lost 2 bases and J 0 bases, leaving 7 bases between the germline ends. The CDR3 DNA sequence: TGTGCCAGCAGTTTAAGAGGTTCTAACTATGGCTACACCTTC. It yields the protein CASSLRGSNYGYTF.

The chain joins TRBV10-2 to TRBJ2-7; no reliable D call. CDR3 length: 12 amino acids. The V gene lost 2 bases and the J gene lost 0 bases, with 2 bases spanning the gap. CDR1 WSHSY and CDR2 SAAADI come from the germline V gene. CDR3 sequence: CASSETSYEQYF. As DNA, the CDR3 is TGCGCCAGCAGTGAGACCTCCTACGAGCAGTACTTC.

The rearrangement links TRBV28 to TRBJ2-7; 12 nucleotides align to TRBD2. The CDR3 is 17 amino acids. Germline V lookup: CDR1 MDHEN, CDR2 SYDVKM. The V and J ends lost 5 bases and 0 bases, in that order; junction bases with no gene match: 8. The CDR3 loop reads CASSTAGLAGPSYEQYF. Here the CDR3 DNA reads TGTGCCAGCAGTACCGCCGGACTAGCGGGGCCCTCCTACGAGCAGTACTTC.

The chain is built from TRBV7-6 and TRBJ2-1; a possible D gene is TRBD2 (6 bases). Between the trimmed V and J ends, which lost 2 bases and 0 bases, there was a span of 11 bases. This CDR3 comprises 16 residues. Germline V gene data show CDR1 as SGHVS and CDR2 as FNYEAQ. DNA for the CDR3: TGTGCCAGCAGCTTACCCGGGACTCACTCCTACAATGAGCAGTTCTTC. It encodes CASSLPGTHSYNEQFF.

V gene TRBV5-4 combines with J gene TRBJ1-1; D is unclear. The V gene lost 0 bases and the J gene lost 4 bases, with 13 bases spanning the gap. The CDR3 is made up of 15 amino acids. CDR1 is SGHNT and CDR2 is YYREEE in the germline V gene (reference sequence). CDR3 nucleotides: TGTGCCAGCAGCTTGGCCAGCGGGAGAGGCACTGAAGCTTTCTTT. Translation: CASSLASGRGTEAFF. The variable domain in full, completed from reference TRBV5-4 and TRBJ1-1, reads ETGVTQSPTHLIKTRGQQVTLRCSSQSGHNTVSWYQQALGQGPQFIFQYYREEENGRGNFPPRFSGLQFPNYSSELNVNALELDDSALYLCASSLASGRGTEAFFGQGTRLTVV.

The chain has TRBV12-5 and TRBJ2-3, with 9 bases identical to TRBD2. CDR1 and CDR2 (germline): LGHNT, FRNRAP. CDR3 size: 18 residues. V lost 5 bases and J lost 0; bases outside the gene matches: 12. DNA of the CDR3: TGTGCTAGTGGTCCTAGTCTAGCGGGGAGAACTAGCACAGATACGCAGTATTTT. It translates to CASGPSLAGRTSTDTQYF.

Only one count was recorded for this clone. V usage is TRBV3-1 (or the pseudogene TRBV3-2) and J usage is TRBJ1-1, with D possibly being TRBD1 (5 bases). Germline V gene data show CDR1 as LGHDT and CDR2 as YNNKEL (reference sequence). V lost 4 bases and J lost 2, with 5 bases in between. CDR3 length equals 12 residues. In nucleotides, the CDR3 is TGTGCCAGCAGCCGGACAAACACTGAAGCTTTCTTT. Amino acid sequence: CASSRTNTEAFF.

The chain combines TRBV7-9 with TRBJ1-2; no firm D call. V lost 1 base and J 8 bases, leaving 8 bases between the germline ends. Germline V gene lookup returns CDR1 SEHNR and CDR2 FQNEAQ (reference sequence). The CDR3 has 12 residues. The chain's CDR3 is CASSLGGLGYTF. In DNA, the CDR3 is TGTGCCAGCAGCTTAGGAGGGTTAGGCTACACCTTC.

The chain joins TRBV3-1 (or the pseudogene TRBV3-2) to TRBJ2-7; D call uncertain. This CDR3 spans 16 amino acids. V was pared by 0 bases and J by 6 bases, with 18 bases between. Germline V lookup: CDR1 LGHDT, CDR2 YNNKEL (reference sequence). The CDR3 protein is CASSQDLGTRRSEQYF. The CDR3, as DNA: TGTGCCAGCAGCCAAGATCTAGGTACGAGAAGGTCCGAGCAGTACTTC.

V usage is TRBV5-4 and J usage is TRBJ2-2; tentatively, D is TRBD2 (7 bases). Trimming cost V 4 bases and J 5 bases, with 15 bases left between them. The CDR3 runs 15 residues. CDR1 and CDR2 from the germline V gene are SGHNT and YYREEE (reference sequence). The CDR3 is CASSPVGGRTGELFF. Written as DNA, the CDR3 is TGTGCCAGCAGCCCAGTGGGGGGGCGAACCGGGGAGCTGTTTTTT.

This clone is a singleton in its sample. The V and J genes are TRBV18 and TRBJ2-1, with D possibly TRBD1 on 5 matching bases. This CDR3 is built from 18 residues. In germline, CDR1 is KGHSH, CDR2 LQKENI. The germline V and J ends were trimmed by 2 bases and 4 bases, with 21 bases remaining between them. CDR3 sequence (DNA): TGTGCCAGCTCACCATCGGCTGAAACAGGAATGTGGTACAATGAGCAGTTCTTC. This gives the protein CASSPSAETGMWYNEQFF.

The CDR3 bases are TGTGCCAGCAGCCCGACCCTTACTAGCGGGGGGAGAAACAATGAGCAGTTCTTC. It specifies CASSPTLTSGGRNNEQFF. The V and J genes are TRBV3-1 (or the pseudogene TRBV3-2) and TRBJ2-1, with TRBD2 matching 12 bases. V trimming: 4 bases; J trimming: 5 bases; junction bases outside the gene matches: 12. The CDR3 loop spans 18 amino acids. Germline loops: CDR1 LGHDT, CDR2 YNNKEL (reference sequence).

V is TRBV5-6 and J is TRBJ1-6, with TRBD1 identical over 8 bases. This CDR3 spans 15 amino acids. The V gene end was trimmed by 4 bases and the J gene end by 4 bases; junction bases not matched to a gene: 4. In germline, CDR1 is SGHDT, CDR2 YYEEEE. DNA for the CDR3: TGTGCCAGCAGCACCCGACAGGGGTATAATTCACCCCTCCACTTT. Translated: CASSTRQGYNSPLHF. The variable domain in full, with the rest retrieved from reference TRBV5-6 and TRBJ1-6, is DAGVTQSPTHLIKTRGQQVTLRCSPKSGHDTVSWYQQALGQGPQFIFQYYEEEERQRGNFPDRFSGHQFPNYSSELNVNALLLGDSALYLCASSTRQGYNSPLHFGNGTRLTVT.

This chain uses TRBV10-3 with TRBJ1-5; 8 bases line up with TRBD1. CDR3 size: 15 residues. Germline CDR1 is ENHRY and CDR2 is SYGVKD. J gave up 4 bases and V 5 bases, and 7 bases lay outside the gene matches. In nucleotides, the CDR3 is TGTGCCATCAGTACCGAACAGGGGGAGAATCAGCCCCAGCATTTT. Translation: CAISTEQGENQPQHF.

The V call is TRBV10-3, the J call TRBJ2-3, with TRBD1 identical over 10 bases. In germline, CDR1 is ENHRY, CDR2 SYGVKD. The CDR3 covers 15 residues. The trim removed 5 bases at V and 6 bases at J, leaving 8 bases unmatched. This CDR3 is CAISSDRGPADTQYF. CDR3 nucleotides: TGTGCCATCAGTTCCGACAGGGGGCCCGCTGATACGCAGTATTTT.

This clone was seen a handful of times. The CDR3 region is CSASEGDEQYF. CDR3 DNA sequence: TGCAGTGCAAGCGAGGGGGACGAGCAGTACTTC. J is TRBJ2-7 and V is TRBV20-1, with TRBD1 as a possible D gene (6 bases). Germline CDR1 reads DFQATT; CDR2 reads SNEGSKA (reference sequence). The CDR3 covers 11 residues. V was clipped by 6 bases and J by 5 bases, with 11 bases between them.

This chain uses TRBV6-5 with TRBJ1-2; D call uncertain. The CDR3 consists of 12 residues. V shed 5 bases and J shed 8 bases, with 12 bases lying between them. Per the germline V gene, CDR1 is MNHEY and CDR2 is SVGAGI. The CDR3 region has the DNA TGTGCCAGCAGTCCCAATCCCCACGGCTACACCTTC. This codes for CASSPNPHGYTF.

The J gene is TRBJ2-1, the V gene TRBV19, with a possible D match to TRBD1 (6 bases). Germline V gene data show CDR1 as LNHDA and CDR2 as SQIVND (reference sequence). V was trimmed by 3 bases and J by 11 bases, leaving 14 bases between them. The CDR3 sequence is 13 residues long. In DNA, the CDR3 is TGTGCCAGTAGTATGGGGGCCCTAGTCCAGCAGTTCTTC. This sequence encodes CASSMGALVQQFF.

V and J are TRBV4-1 and TRBJ1-2; D not resolved. Germline assignment: CDR1 MGHRA and CDR2 YSYEKL. The CDR3 totals 13 residues. V was shortened by 1 base and J by 4 bases, with 7 bases between the two germline ends. The CDR3 sequence: CASSQVQSYGYTF. CDR3 nucleotides: TGCGCCAGCAGCCAAGTACAGAGCTATGGCTACACCTTC.